Below, 23 T cell receptor beta chains from the same sample are listed, as sequenced in a study of cytomegalovirus exposure and HLA in healthy donors. Researchers ran the PCR with 60 Vbeta and 13 Jbeta primers. The method was immunoSEQ multiplex PCR; TCRdb's version includes in-frame clones alone and lacks a portion of them. The sample contains roughly 160,000 clones, approximately 80% of which appear only once. Sequenced input: PBMCs. These receptors were obtained from a male donor in good health and CMV-seropositive.

This sequence joins TRBV10-1 and TRBJ2-7, with 9 bases that match TRBD2. In germline, CDR1 is WNHNN, CDR2 SYGVQD (reference sequence). The CDR3 loop spans 14 amino acids. V shed 6 bases and J 6 bases; nucleotides not matched to a gene: 9. The CDR3 here is CASSPGGTSLEQYF. In DNA form, the CDR3 reads TGCGCCAGCAGCCCCGGCGGGACTAGCCTCGAGCAGTACTTC.

The CDR3 nucleotides are TGTGCCAGCAGTTTATCCCGGACAGGGAACGTCCATGAGCAGTTCTTC. Its protein is CASSLSRTGNVHEQFF. The V gene is TRBV28, the J gene TRBJ2-1, with TRBD1 identical over 8 bases. The CDR3 contains 16 residues. Looked up from germline, CDR1 is MDHEN and CDR2 is SYDVKM. V shed 1 base and J 8 bases; nucleotides not matched to a gene: 10. Variable domain in full (rest from reference TRBV28 and TRBJ2-1): DVKVTQSSRYLVKRTGEKVFLECVQDMDHENMFWYRQDPGLGLRLIYFSYDVKMKEKGDIPEGYSVSREKKERFSLILESASTNQTSMYLCASSLSRTGNVHEQFFGPGTRLTVL.

The rearrangement uses TRBV29-1 and TRBJ1-1; maybe TRBD1 (6 bases). Germline-derived CDR1 and CDR2 are SQVTM and ANQGSEA. V lost 7 bases to trimming and J lost 7 bases, with 19 bases between them. The CDR3 spans 13 residues. The CDR3 spells CSAPIAGGFEAFF. DNA for the CDR3: TGCAGCGCCCCTATTGCGGGGGGCTTTGAAGCTTTCTTT.

The rearrangement joins TRBV6-5 to TRBJ1-5; 8 bases agree with TRBD1. This CDR3 has 14 residues. The ends lost 6 bases at V and 4 bases at J; junction bases unmatched: 5. Germline-derived CDR1 and CDR2 are MNHEY and SVGAGI. CDR3 in DNA: TGTGCCAGCAGACGGACAGGGAGGAATCAGCCCCAGCATTTT. It yields the protein CASRRTGRNQPQHF.

This clone showed up just a few times. The J gene is TRBJ1-1, the V gene TRBV28, with TRBD1 identical over 7 bases. With V trimmed by 9 bases and J by 0 bases, 10 bases remained unmatched. The CDR3 sequence is 15 residues long. Germline V lookup: CDR1 MDHEN, CDR2 SYDVKM. The CDR3 DNA follows: TGTGCCAGTACGCCGGGACAGAAAGTGAACACTGAAGCTTTCTTT. Residues: CASTPGQKVNTEAFF.

Written as DNA, the CDR3 is TGTGCCAGCAGCTTAGGTGTGACAGGGTCGACCGGGGAGCTGTTTTTT. It is translated as CASSLGVTGSTGELFF. J is TRBJ2-2 and V is TRBV7-8; 7 nucleotides align to TRBD1. CDR3 length: 16 residues. Germline values: CDR1 SGHVS, CDR2 FQNEAQ. The trim removed 1 base at V and 5 bases at J, leaving 7 bases unmatched.

This sequence joins TRBV7-2 and TRBJ1-5; 9 bases line up with TRBD1. The CDR3 contains 14 residues. The V segment lost 3 bases and the J segment 4 bases; nucleotides outside the gene matches: 1. Germline loops: CDR1 SGHTA, CDR2 FQGNSA. The CDR3 DNA reads TGTGCCAGCAGCTTCGGACAGGGGAATCAGCCCCAGCATTTT. Amino acids: CASSFGQGNQPQHF.

V is TRBV27 and J is TRBJ2-5; 12 bases fit TRBD1. V dropped 6 bases and J dropped 7; count of bases not matched to a gene: 9. The CDR3 sequence is 15 residues long. The V gene's germline CDR1 is MNHEY and CDR2 SMNVEV (reference sequence). The CDR3 region is CASSLLGQGAGTQYF. The CDR3 coding sequence is TGTGCCAGCAGCTTACTGGGACAGGGGGCGGGGACCCAGTACTTC.

In this sample, this clone turned up a few times. This chain joins TRBV13 and TRBJ1-2, with D unclear. V dropped 5 bases and J dropped 8 bases, with 21 bases sitting between them. CDR1 and CDR2 from the germline V gene are PRHDT and FYEKMQ (reference sequence). This CDR3 is 15 amino acids long. The chain's CDR3 is CASSRRDWSYGGYTF. CDR3 bases: TGTGCCAGCAGCCGACGGGATTGGAGCTATGGCGGCTACACCTTC.

The gene calls are TRBV7-8 and TRBJ2-1; tentatively, D is TRBD1 (6 bases). This CDR3 is 16 amino acids long. Looked up from germline, CDR1 is SGHVS and CDR2 is FQNEAQ. V lost 5 bases, J lost 5 bases, and 19 bases lay in between. The CDR3 is CASSPLGGRIDNEQFF. DNA for the CDR3: TGTGCCAGCAGCCCCCTAGGGGGACGGATAGACAATGAGCAGTTCTTC.

The chain recombines TRBV28 with TRBJ1-5, with D perhaps matching TRBD1 (6 bases). This CDR3 has 15 residues. Germline values: CDR1 MDHEN, CDR2 SYDVKM. Trimming removed 7 bases from V and 2 bases from J, with 15 bases in between. The CDR3 sequence: CASIRGGGGNQPQHF. The CDR3 DNA sequence: TGTGCCAGCATCAGAGGGGGGGGCGGCAATCAGCCCCAGCATTTT.

The rearrangement joins TRBV7-6 to TRBJ2-1, with a weak D call TRBD2 (6 bases). V was cut by 5 bases and J by 0 bases, with 20 bases left in between. Germline V gene data show CDR1 as SGHVS and CDR2 as FNYEAQ. This CDR3 has 18 residues. CDR3 loop: CASSGFVDSGHSYNEQFF. For the CDR3, the DNA is TGTGCCAGCAGCGGGTTCGTAGATAGCGGCCACTCCTACAATGAGCAGTTCTTC.

The V call is TRBV5-1, the J call TRBJ2-2; 8 bases match TRBD2. V dropped 5 bases and J dropped 8; count of bases not matched to a gene: 5. This CDR3 is 13 amino acids long. Germline CDR1 SGHRS, CDR2 YFSETQ. CDR3 loop: CASSLAGNGELFF. The DNA of the CDR3 is TGCGCCAGCAGTTTAGCGGGAAATGGGGAGCTGTTTTTT. Filled out from reference TRBV5-1 and TRBJ2-2, the complete variable domain reads KAGVTQTPRYLIKTRGQQVTLSCSPISGHRSVSWYQQTPGQGLQFLFEYFSETQRNKGNFPGRFSGRQFSNSRSEMNVSTLELGDSALYLCASSLAGNGELFFGEGSRLTVL.

This clone was seen a handful of times. The chain couples TRBV19 to TRBJ1-1; no definite D call. Germline V gene lookup returns CDR1 LNHDA and CDR2 SQIVND (reference sequence). Trimming left V 7 bases short and J 11 bases short, with 14 bases between. The CDR3 length is 11 residues. The CDR3 is CASTGLLVAFF. In DNA form, the CDR3 reads TGTGCCAGTACGGGTTTATTGGTCGCTTTCTTT.

This rearrangement joins TRBV7-2 to TRBJ1-1, with D perhaps matching TRBD1 (6 bases). V lost 9 bases, J lost 4 bases, and 15 bases lay in between. There are 13 residues in the CDR3. Germline V CDR1 and CDR2: SGHTA, FQGNSA. The CDR3 nucleotides are TGTGCCAGTTCACAGGGATTACGCACTGAAGCTTTCTTT. Its translation: CASSQGLRTEAFF.

The CDR3 nucleotides read TGTGCCAGCAGTGAAGGGCAGGGATATAATTCACCCCTCCACTTT. Translated, it gives CASSEGQGYNSPLHF. The chain links TRBV6-1 to TRBJ1-6, with a weak D call TRBD1 (5 bases). Germline V gives CDR1 MNHNS, CDR2 SASEGT. This CDR3 comprises 15 residues. Trimming took 1 base from V and 4 from J, leaving 8 bases between them.

The V call is TRBV7-6, the J call TRBJ1-1; TRBD1 agrees at 8 bases. CDR1 SGHVS and CDR2 FNYEAQ come from the germline V gene. Trimming cost V 1 base and J 4 bases; bases outside gene matches: 2. This CDR3 contains 14 residues. This CDR3 reads CASSLDRGVTEAFF. The CDR3 bases are TGTGCCAGCAGCTTAGACAGGGGGGTCACTGAAGCTTTCTTT. Supplemented by reference TRBV7-6 and TRBJ1-1, the full variable domain reads GAGVSQSPRYKVTKRGQDVALRCDPISGHVSLYWYRQALGQGPEFLTYFNYEAQQDKSGLPNDRFSAERPEGSISTLTIQRTEQRDSAMYRCASSLDRGVTEAFFGQGTRLTVV.

This clone was found a few times. The CDR3, as DNA: TGTGCCATCAGTCTGGGGGGGGGACTATTTTATGGCTACACCTTC. This sequence encodes CAISLGGGLFYGYTF. The chain couples TRBV10-3 to TRBJ1-2, with a weak D call TRBD1 (5 bases). The germline V gene has CDR1 ENHRY and CDR2 SYGVKD. The CDR3 length is 15 residues. V was shortened by 5 bases and J by 5 bases, with 18 bases between the two germline ends.

V gene TRBV10-3 combines with J gene TRBJ1-1; D ambiguous. V was clipped by 8 bases and J by 1 base, with 8 bases between them. Germline loops: CDR1 ENHRY, CDR2 SYGVKD. The CDR3 contains 12 residues. CDR3: CAIPTGNTEAFF. As DNA, the CDR3 is TGTGCCATCCCGACGGGGAACACTGAAGCTTTCTTT.

This sequence joins TRBV28 and TRBJ2-6; tentatively, D is TRBD2 (5 bases). The V gene's germline CDR1 is MDHEN and CDR2 SYDVKM. This CDR3 is built from 19 residues. Trimming took off 5 bases at V and 2 bases at J, with 22 bases between the two ends. The CDR3 nucleotides read TGTGCCAGCAGTCTTCAGGAGGCTCTTTACTCTGCTGGGGCCAACGTCCTGACTTTC. This sequence encodes CASSLQEALYSAGANVLTF.

The chain combines TRBV5-1 with TRBJ2-5, with 8 positions matching TRBD1. CDR1 SGHRS and CDR2 YFSETQ come from the germline V gene. This CDR3 region has 16 residues. Trimming took 0 bases from V and 5 from J; bases not matched to a gene: 9. CDR3 region: CASSLVRGRTGETQYF. As DNA, the CDR3 is TGCGCCAGCAGCTTGGTAAGGGGACGGACAGGGGAGACCCAGTACTTC.

The chain is built from TRBV10-3 and TRBJ1-1; tentative D call: TRBD1 (5 bases). This CDR3 has 15 residues. Germline loops: CDR1 ENHRY, CDR2 SYGVKD. The V and J ends lost 1 base and 1 base respectively, with 10 bases between them. For the CDR3, the DNA is TGTGCCATCAGTGAGTTTCAGGGCGGGAACACTGAAGCTTTCTTT. Its translation is CAISEFQGGNTEAFF.

The rearrangement uses TRBV5-1 and TRBJ2-5, with D possibly TRBD2 on 5 matching bases. The CDR3 is 14 amino acids. Germline loops: CDR1 SGHRS, CDR2 YFSETQ. Deletions cut 4 bases from V and 7 bases from J, with 17 bases between. The CDR3 loop is CASSIREGSGTQYF. Here the CDR3 DNA reads TGCGCCAGCAGCATCCGCGAGGGCAGTGGGACCCAGTACTTC. The entire variable domain, with the rest obtained from reference TRBV5-1 and TRBJ2-5, is as follows: KAGVTQTPRYLIKTRGQQVTLSCSPISGHRSVSWYQQTPGQGLQFLFEYFSETQRNKGNFPGRFSGRQFSNSRSEMNVSTLELGDSALYLCASSIREGSGTQYFGPGTRLLVL.